This T cell receptor (beta chain) was profiled in a study of T cell repertoires in cytomegalovirus infection (dated by TCRdb to about 2019). For the wider study: Alongside well-studied HLA-B-restricted epitopes, the peptide stimulations were aimed at recently identified HLA-C-restricted CMV epitopes, whose presentation resists viral immunomodulation. The HLA type of each donor mattered for the analysis, because public TCR beta signatures pointed to carriage of CMV infection along with the matching HLA type.

The table lists this clonotype with a few counts. Its antigen remains unidentified. No base quality information exists; no much larger clone differs at one position. Measured from the cysteine to the valine, the CDR3 is 15 residues long. Solely the CDR3 DNA is kept, with 45 bases framed from the first base. Trimming removed 2 bases from V and 3 bases from J, leaving 14 bases between the germline ends. Reading the germline V gene gives CDR1 MNHEY and CDR2 SVGEGT. What the authors observed across the whole study: The ex vivo response was dominated by HLA-C-restricted CMV-specific TCR beta clonotypes, which also provided the single most frequent clonotype in two of eight donors. In both this cohort and an independent cohort of 352 donors, the cumulative frequency of public TCR beta family members distinguished carriers of CMV infection plus the relevant HLA type.

Reads for this sample came from an Illumina HiSeq 1500. TCRdb applied fastp at Q25 and MiXCR to the public reads, then kept only in-frame beta chains. Each entry is one CDR3 protein sequence, shown with its most common DNA and genes. In all, the sample holds about 500,000 distinct CDR3 sequences, and around 30% of those were seen once. Around a sixth of the sample belongs to the ten largest clones. According to the study, the label for this sample's treatment or condition signals: in vitro stimulation with specific CMV peptide epitopes to enrich CMV-specific T cells. The chain is encoded by TRBV6-2 or TRBV6-3 joined to TRBJ2-7; possibly the D gene is TRBD2, per 6 matching bases. This material consisted of cultured PBMCs, taken from culture after CMV antigen stimulation. This clonotype was obtained from a human donor in good health (CMV status not recorded). Some clones in this sample may be carry-over from other donors' samples. The DNA reads as follows: TGTGCCAGCAGTTACCCGGGAGTCGGGGTCTACGAGCAGTACGTC. This sequence encodes CASSYPGVGVYEQYV.